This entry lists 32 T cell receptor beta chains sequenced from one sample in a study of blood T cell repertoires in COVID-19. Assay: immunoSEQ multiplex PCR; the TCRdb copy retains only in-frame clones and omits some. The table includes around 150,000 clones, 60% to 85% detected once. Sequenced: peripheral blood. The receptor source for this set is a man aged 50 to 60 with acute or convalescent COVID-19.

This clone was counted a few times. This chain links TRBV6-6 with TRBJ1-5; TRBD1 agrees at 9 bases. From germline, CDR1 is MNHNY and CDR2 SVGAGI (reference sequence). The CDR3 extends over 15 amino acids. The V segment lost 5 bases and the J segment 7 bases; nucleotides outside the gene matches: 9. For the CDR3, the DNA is TGTGCCAGCAGTCCTGGACAGGGGTTAGACCAGCCCCAGCATTTT. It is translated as CASSPGQGLDQPQHF.

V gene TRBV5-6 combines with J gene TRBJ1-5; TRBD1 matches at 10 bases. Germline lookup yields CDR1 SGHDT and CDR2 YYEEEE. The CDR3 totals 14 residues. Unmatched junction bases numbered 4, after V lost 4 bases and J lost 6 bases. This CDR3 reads CASSRQGAGQPQHF. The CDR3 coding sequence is TGTGCCAGCAGCAGACAGGGGGCTGGTCAGCCCCAGCATTTT.

Here the CDR3 DNA reads TGCGCCAGCAGCCCCTGGACAGGGGACACTGAAGCTTTCTTT. Translation: CASSPWTGDTEAFF. The chain recombines TRBV4-1 with TRBJ1-1; 9 bases are a match to TRBD1. Germline CDR1 is MGHRA and CDR2 is YSYEKL. V lost 4 bases, J lost 3 bases, and 3 bases stayed unmatched. The CDR3 is made up of 14 amino acids.

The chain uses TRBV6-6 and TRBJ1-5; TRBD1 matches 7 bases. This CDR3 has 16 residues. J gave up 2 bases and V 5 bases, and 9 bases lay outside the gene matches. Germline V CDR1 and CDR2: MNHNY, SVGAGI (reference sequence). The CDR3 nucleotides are TGTGCCAGCAGTACCCCGACAGGGACTGGCAATCAGCCCCAGCATTTT. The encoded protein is CASSTPTGTGNQPQHF.

The CDR3 loop reads CASSLRGHKTYEQYF. Written as DNA, the CDR3 is TGTGCCAGCAGTTTGCGGGGGCACAAAACCTACGAGCAGTACTTC. The chain links TRBV27 to TRBJ2-7; D is perhaps TRBD2 (7 bases). Trimming took 3 bases from V and 2 from J, leaving 14 bases between them. This CDR3 comprises 15 residues. Germline V gene sequence: CDR1 MNHEY, CDR2 SMNVEV (reference sequence).

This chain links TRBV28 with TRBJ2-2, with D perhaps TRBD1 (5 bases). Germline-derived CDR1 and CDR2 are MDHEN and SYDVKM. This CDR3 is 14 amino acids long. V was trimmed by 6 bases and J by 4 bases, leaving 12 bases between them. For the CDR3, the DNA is TGTGCCAGCAGCCTGGGGCACAGCACCGGGGAGCTGTTTTTT. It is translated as CASSLGHSTGELFF.

The CDR3 region has the DNA TGCGCCAGCAGTAAGGACAGCAACTACGAGCAGTACTTC. This codes for CASSKDSNYEQYF. The V and J genes are TRBV10-1 and TRBJ2-7; a weak D match, TRBD1 (6 bases). Trimming stripped 5 bases from V and 3 bases from J, with 11 bases between. The CDR3 is 13 amino acids. Germline-derived CDR1 and CDR2 are WNHNN and SYGVQD (reference sequence).

The CDR3 protein is CASSPPSPTLGELFF. In DNA form, the CDR3 reads TGTGCCAGCTCACCACCGTCGCCTACTCTGGGGGAGCTGTTTTTT. This chain links TRBV18 with TRBJ2-2; D is ambiguous. Germline CDR1 KGHSH, CDR2 LQKENI. V was shortened by 0 bases and J by 8 bases, with 13 bases between the two germline ends. The CDR3 sequence is 15 residues long. The full variable domain, completed using reference TRBV18 and TRBJ2-2, is NAGVMQNPRHLVRRRGQEARLRCSPMKGHSHVYWYRQLPEEGLKFMVYLQKENIIDESGMPKERFSAEFPKEGPSILRIQQVVRGDSAAYFCASSPPSPTLGELFFGEGSRLTVL.

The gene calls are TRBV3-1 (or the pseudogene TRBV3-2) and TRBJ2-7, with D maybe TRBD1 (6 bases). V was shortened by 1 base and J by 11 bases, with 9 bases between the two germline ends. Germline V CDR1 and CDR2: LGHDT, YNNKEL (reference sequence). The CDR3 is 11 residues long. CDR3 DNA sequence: TGTGCCAGCAGCCAAGGACAGGTAAAGTACGTC. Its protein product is CASSQGQVKYV.

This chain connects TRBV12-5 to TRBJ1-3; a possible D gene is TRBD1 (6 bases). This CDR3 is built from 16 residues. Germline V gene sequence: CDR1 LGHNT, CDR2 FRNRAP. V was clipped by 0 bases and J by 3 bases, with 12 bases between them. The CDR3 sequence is CASGLVLGQHGNTIYF. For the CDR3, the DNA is TGTGCTAGTGGTTTGGTACTAGGACAGCATGGAAACACCATATATTTT.

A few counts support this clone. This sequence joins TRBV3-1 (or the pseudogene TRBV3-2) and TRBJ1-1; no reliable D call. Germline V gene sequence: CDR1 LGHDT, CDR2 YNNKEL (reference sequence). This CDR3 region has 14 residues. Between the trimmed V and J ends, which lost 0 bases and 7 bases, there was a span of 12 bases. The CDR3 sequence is CASSQDGSGDEAFF. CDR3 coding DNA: TGTGCCAGCAGCCAAGATGGGAGTGGGGATGAAGCTTTCTTT.

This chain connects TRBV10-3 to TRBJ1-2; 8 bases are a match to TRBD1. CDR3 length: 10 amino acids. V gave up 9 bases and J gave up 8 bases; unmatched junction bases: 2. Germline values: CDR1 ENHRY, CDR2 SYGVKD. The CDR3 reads CAIWDRGYTF. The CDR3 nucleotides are TGTGCCATTTGGGACAGGGGCTACACCTTC.

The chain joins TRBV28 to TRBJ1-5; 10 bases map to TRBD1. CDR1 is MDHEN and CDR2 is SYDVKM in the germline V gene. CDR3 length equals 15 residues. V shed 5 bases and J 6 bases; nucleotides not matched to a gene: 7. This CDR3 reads CASSLGQGYRQPQHF. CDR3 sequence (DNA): TGTGCCAGCAGTCTGGGACAGGGGTATCGTCAGCCCCAGCATTTT.

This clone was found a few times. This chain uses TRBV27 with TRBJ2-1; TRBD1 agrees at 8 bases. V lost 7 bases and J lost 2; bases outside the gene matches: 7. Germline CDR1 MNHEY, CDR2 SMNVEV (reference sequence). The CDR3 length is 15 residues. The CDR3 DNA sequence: TGTGCCAGCACATTTACAGGGGGGACCTACAATGAGCAGTTCTTC. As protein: CASTFTGGTYNEQFF.

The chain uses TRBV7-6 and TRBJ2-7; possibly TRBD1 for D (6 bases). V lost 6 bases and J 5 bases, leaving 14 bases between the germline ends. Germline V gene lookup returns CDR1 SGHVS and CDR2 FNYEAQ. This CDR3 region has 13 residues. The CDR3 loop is CASSFGQSNEQYF. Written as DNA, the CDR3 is TGTGCCAGCAGTTTTGGACAGTCGAACGAGCAGTACTTC.

For the CDR3, the DNA is TGTGCCAGCAGTCTTAGCGGGGGGGCCGTCACCGGGGAGCTGTTTTTT. Protein: CASSLSGGAVTGELFF. The rearrangement uses TRBV27 and TRBJ2-2; 11 nucleotides match TRBD2. V lost 5 bases to trimming and J lost 4 bases; unmatched junction nucleotides: 6. Germline V CDR1 and CDR2: MNHEY, SMNVEV (reference sequence). This CDR3 is built from 16 residues.

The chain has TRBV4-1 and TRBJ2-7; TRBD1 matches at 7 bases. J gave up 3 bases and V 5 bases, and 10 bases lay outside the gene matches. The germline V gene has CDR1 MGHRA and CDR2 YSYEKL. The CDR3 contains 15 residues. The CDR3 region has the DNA TGCGCCAGCAGCGTCCGACAGGGTCACGTCTACGAGCAGTACTTC. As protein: CASSVRQGHVYEQYF.

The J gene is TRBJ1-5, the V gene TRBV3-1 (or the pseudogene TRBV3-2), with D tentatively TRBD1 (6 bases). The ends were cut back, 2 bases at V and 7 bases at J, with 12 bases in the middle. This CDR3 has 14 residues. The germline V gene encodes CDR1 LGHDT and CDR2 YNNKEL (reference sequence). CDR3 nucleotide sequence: TGTGCCAGCAGCCAAAGGGGGGGTGACCAGCCCCAGCATTTT. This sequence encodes CASSQRGGDQPQHF.

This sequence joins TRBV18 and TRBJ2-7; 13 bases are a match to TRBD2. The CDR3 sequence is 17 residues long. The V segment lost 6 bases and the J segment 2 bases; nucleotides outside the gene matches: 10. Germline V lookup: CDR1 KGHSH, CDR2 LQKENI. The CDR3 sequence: CASSPHGTSGTAYEQYF. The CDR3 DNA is TGTGCCAGCTCCCCGCACGGGACTAGCGGGACGGCCTACGAGCAGTACTTC.

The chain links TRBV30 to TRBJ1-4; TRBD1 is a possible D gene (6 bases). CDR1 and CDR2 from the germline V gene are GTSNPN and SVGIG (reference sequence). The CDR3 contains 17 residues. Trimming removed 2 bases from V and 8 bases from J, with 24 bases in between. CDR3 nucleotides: TGTGCCTGGAGTCTGCCCTACAGGGTTGGAAGGATCGAAAAACTGTTTTTT. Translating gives CAWSLPYRVGRIEKLFF. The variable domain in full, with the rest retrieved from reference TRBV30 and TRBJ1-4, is SQTIHQWPATLVQPVGSPLSLECTVEGTSNPNLYWYRQAAGRGLQLLFYSVGIGQISSEVPQNLSASRPQDRQFILSSKKLLLSDSGFYLCAWSLPYRVGRIEKLFFGSGTQLSVL.

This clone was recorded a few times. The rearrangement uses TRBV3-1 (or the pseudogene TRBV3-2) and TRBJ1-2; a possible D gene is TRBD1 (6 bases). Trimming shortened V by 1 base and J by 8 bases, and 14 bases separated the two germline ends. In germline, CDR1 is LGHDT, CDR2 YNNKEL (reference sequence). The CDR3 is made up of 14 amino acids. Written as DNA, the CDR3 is TGTGCCAGCAGCCAAGTTGGCACAGGGTTGGGCTACACCTTC. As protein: CASSQVGTGLGYTF.

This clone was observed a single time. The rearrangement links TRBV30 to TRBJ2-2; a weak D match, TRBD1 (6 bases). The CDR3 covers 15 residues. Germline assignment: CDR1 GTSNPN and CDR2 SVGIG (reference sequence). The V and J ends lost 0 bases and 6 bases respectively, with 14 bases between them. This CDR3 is CAWSVQWGRAGELFF. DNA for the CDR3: TGTGCCTGGAGTGTACAGTGGGGGCGGGCCGGGGAGCTGTTTTTT.

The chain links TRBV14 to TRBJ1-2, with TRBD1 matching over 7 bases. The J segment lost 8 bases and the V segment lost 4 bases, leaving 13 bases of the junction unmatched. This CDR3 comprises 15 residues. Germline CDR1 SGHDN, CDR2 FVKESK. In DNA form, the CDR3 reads TGTGCCAGCAGCCCGACCCGACAGGGTGTGAGCGGCTACACCTTC. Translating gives CASSPTRQGVSGYTF.

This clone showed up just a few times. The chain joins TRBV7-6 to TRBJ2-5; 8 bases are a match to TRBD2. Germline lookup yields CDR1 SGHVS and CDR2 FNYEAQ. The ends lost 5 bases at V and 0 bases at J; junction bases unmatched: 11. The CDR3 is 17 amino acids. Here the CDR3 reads CASSLRRGDLYQETQYF. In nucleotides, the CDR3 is TGTGCCAGCAGCCTTCGGCGGGGGGACTTGTACCAAGAGACCCAGTACTTC.

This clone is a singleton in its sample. CDR3 sequence: CASSQEWASGNTIYF. CDR3 in DNA: TGTGCCAGCAGCCAAGAGTGGGCCTCTGGAAACACCATATATTTT. The genes are TRBV3-1 (or the pseudogene TRBV3-2) and TRBJ1-3; D unresolved. CDR3 length equals 15 residues. V gave up 0 bases and J gave up 0 bases, with 6 bases separating them. CDR1 and CDR2 from the germline V gene are LGHDT and YNNKEL (reference sequence).

The CDR3 protein is CASSLTGSYEQYV. The CDR3 DNA sequence: TGCGCCAGCAGCTTGACGGGGTCCTACGAGCAGTACGTC. This chain connects TRBV5-1 to TRBJ2-7; TRBD2 is a possible D gene (5 bases). Germline lookup yields CDR1 SGHRS and CDR2 YFSETQ. This CDR3 contains 13 residues. The V gene lost 1 base and the J gene lost 1 base, with 6 bases spanning the gap.

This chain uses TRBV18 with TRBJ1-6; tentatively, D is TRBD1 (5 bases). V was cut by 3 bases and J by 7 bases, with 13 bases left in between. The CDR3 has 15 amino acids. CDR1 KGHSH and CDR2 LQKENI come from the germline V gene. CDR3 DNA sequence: TGTGCCAGCTCACCTAATCAGGGTCAGAATTCACCCCTCCACTTT. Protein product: CASSPNQGQNSPLHF.

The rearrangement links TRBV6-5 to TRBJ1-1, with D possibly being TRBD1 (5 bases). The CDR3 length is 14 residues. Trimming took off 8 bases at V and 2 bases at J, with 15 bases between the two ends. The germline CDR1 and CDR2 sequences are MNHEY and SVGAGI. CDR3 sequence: CASYQWGGNTEAFF. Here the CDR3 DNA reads TGTGCCAGCTACCAATGGGGGGGAAACACTGAAGCTTTCTTT.

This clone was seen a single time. CDR3 residues: CASSERPRQGGSPLHF. DNA of the CDR3: TGTGCCAGCAGTGAAAGGCCCCGACAGGGCGGTTCACCCCTCCACTTT. The chain combines TRBV6-1 with TRBJ1-6, with TRBD1 identical over 7 bases. The ends lost 2 bases at V and 9 bases at J; junction bases unmatched: 10. Germline-derived CDR1 and CDR2 are MNHNS and SASEGT. The CDR3 is 16 residues long.

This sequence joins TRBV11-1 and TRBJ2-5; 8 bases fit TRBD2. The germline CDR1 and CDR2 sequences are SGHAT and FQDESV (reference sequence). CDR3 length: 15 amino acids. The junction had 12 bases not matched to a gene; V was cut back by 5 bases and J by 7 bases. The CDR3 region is CASSANSGALGTQYF. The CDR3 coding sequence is TGTGCCAGCAGCGCCAATAGCGGGGCCCTAGGGACCCAGTACTTC.

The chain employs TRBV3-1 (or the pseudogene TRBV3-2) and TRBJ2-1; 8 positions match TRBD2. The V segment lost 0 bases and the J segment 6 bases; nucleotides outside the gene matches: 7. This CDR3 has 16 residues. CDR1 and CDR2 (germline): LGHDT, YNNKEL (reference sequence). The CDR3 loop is CASSQDLGLALNEQFF. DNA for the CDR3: TGTGCCAGCAGCCAAGATCTAGGACTAGCTCTCAATGAGCAGTTCTTC.

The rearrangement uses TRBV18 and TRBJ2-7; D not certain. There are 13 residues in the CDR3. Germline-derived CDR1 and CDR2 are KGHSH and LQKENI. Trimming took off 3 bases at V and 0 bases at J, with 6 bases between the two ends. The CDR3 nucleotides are TGTGCCAGCTCACCGAGAAACTCCTACGAGCAGTACTTC. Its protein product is CASSPRNSYEQYF.